Sequencing of this T cell receptor (beta chain) was carried out in a study of T-cell memory formation after mild COVID-19. Study overall: Most TCR clusters belonged to a single donor.

Findings and limits, study-wide: Contracting CD4+ clones were located mainly in CM and EM, and CD8+ clones in EMRA. Cross-reactive memory seemingly joined, as some responding clones were found in pre-infection memory. The authors left the SARS-CoV-2 specificity of second-wave clones peaking on day 37 unconfirmed.

TCRdb re-derived calls from the 5' RACE reads in MiXCR, one entry per CDR3 protein. The table has 540,000 or so distinct CDR3 sequences, roughly 20% seen once; the top ten hold around 12%. As for this clonotype: The antigen remains undetermined.

The material sequenced was PBMCs or a T cell subset sorted from them (not recorded which). The receptor was isolated from an adult woman who had mild COVID-19 (a few samples of this study predate the infection). Cell type and time point are not known.

The CDR3 DNA reads as TGTGCCAGCAGCTTTCAGGGTACTGGGGCCAACGTCCTGACTTTC. Translating it yields CASSFQGTGANVLTF. The J gene is TRBJ2-6, the V gene TRBV5-6, with a tentative D call TRBD1 (5 bases). Trimming pared 2 bases from V and 2 bases from J, leaving 8 bases between. CDR1 SGHDT and CDR2 YYEEEE come from the germline V gene. The CDR3 covers 15 residues.